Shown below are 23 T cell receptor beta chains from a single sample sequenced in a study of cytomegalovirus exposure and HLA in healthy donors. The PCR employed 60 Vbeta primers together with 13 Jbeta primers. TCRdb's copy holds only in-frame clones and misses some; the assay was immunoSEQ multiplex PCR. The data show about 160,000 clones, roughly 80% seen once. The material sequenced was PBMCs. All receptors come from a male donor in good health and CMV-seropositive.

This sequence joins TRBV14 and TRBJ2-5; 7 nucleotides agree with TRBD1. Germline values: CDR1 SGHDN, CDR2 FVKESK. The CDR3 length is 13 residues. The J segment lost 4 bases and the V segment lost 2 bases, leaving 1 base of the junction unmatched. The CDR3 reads CASSQNRGETQYF. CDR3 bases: TGTGCCAGCAGCCAAAACAGGGGAGAGACCCAGTACTTC.

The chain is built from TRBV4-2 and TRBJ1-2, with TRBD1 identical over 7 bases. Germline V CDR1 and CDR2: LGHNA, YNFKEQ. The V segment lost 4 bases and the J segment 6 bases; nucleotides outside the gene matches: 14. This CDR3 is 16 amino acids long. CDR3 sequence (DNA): TGTGCCAGCAGCCCCCTAACAGGGGATTTTGAAGATGGCTACACCTTC. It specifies CASSPLTGDFEDGYTF.

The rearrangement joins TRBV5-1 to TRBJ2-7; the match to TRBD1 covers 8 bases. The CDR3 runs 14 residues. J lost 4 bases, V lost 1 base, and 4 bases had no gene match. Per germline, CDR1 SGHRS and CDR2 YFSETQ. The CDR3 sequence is CASSLRQGPYEQYF. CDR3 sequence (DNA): TGCGCCAGCAGCTTGCGACAGGGGCCTTACGAGCAGTACTTC.

CDR3 nucleotide sequence: TGTGCCAGCAGCTTCGGGGACAGCGAGTATGGCTACACCTTC. Amino acids: CASSFGDSEYGYTF. The chain combines TRBV11-2 with TRBJ1-2; TRBD1 agrees at 7 bases. CDR1 is SGHAT, CDR2 FQNNGV, per germline. The CDR3 spans 14 residues. Germline trimming cut 3 bases from V and 5 bases from J; bases unmatched to any gene: 6.

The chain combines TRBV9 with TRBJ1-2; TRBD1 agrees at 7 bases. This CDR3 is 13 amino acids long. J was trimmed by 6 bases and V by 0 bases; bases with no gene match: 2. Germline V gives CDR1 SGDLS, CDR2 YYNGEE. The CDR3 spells CASSVEQGNGYTF. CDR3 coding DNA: TGTGCCAGCAGCGTAGAACAGGGGAATGGCTACACCTTC.

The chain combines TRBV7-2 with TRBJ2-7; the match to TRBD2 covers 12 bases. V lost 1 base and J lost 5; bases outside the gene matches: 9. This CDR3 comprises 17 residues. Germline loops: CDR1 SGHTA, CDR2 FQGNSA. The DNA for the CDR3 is TGTGCCAGCAGCTTAGTCTTACTAGCGGGGGGCACGAACGAGCAGTACTTC. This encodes CASSLVLLAGGTNEQYF.

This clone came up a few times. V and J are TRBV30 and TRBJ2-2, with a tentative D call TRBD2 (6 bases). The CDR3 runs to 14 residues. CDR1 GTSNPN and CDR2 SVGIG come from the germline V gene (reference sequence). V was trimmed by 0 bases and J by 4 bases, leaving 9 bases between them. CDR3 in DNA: TGTGCCTGGAGTGTGGGGGGAAGCACCGGGGAGCTGTTTTTT. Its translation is CAWSVGGSTGELFF.

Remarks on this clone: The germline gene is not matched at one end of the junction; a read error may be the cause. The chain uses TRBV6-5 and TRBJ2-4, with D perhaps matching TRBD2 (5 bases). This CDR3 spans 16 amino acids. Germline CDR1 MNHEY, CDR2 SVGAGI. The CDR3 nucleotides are TGTGCCAGCAGTTACTCGGCGGTTAAGACTAAAAACAGTCAGTACTTC. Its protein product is CASSYSAVKTKNSQYF.

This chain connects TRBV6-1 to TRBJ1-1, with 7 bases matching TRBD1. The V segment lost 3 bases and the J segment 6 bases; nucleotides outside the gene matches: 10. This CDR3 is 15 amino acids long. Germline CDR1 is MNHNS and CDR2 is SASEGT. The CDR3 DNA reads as TGTGCCAGCAGTGATGGAGGGGGCGCAGGCGCTGAAGCTTTCTTT. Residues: CASSDGGGAGAEAFF.

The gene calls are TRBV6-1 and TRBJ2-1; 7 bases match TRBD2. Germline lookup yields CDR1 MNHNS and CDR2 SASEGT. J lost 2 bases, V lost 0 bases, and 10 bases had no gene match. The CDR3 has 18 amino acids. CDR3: CASSEALLASGAYNEQFF. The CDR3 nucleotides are TGTGCCAGCAGTGAAGCGCTTCTGGCTAGCGGTGCCTACAATGAGCAGTTCTTC.

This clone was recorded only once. CDR3 protein: CAWSGTALTGELFF. The CDR3 DNA reads as TGTGCCTGGAGCGGGACAGCCCTCACCGGGGAGCTGTTTTTT. This chain links TRBV30 with TRBJ2-2; TRBD1 matches at 7 bases. In germline, CDR1 is GTSNPN, CDR2 SVGIG (reference sequence). The CDR3 has 14 residues. V shed 3 bases, J shed 4 bases, and the junction held 5 bases outside the gene matches.

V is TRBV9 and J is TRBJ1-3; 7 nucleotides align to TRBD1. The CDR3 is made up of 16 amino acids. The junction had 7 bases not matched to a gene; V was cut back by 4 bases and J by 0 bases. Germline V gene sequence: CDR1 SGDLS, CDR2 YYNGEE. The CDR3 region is CASSIRQGNSGNTIYF. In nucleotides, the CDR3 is TGTGCCAGCAGCATACGACAGGGCAACTCTGGAAACACCATATATTTT.

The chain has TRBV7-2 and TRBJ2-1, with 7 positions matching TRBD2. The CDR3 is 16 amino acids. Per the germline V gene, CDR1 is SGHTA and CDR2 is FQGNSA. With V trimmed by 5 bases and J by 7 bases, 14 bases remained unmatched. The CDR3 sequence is CASSRNFGRASNEQFF. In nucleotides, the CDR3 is TGTGCCAGCAGCCGCAACTTTGGGAGGGCCTCGAATGAGCAGTTCTTC.

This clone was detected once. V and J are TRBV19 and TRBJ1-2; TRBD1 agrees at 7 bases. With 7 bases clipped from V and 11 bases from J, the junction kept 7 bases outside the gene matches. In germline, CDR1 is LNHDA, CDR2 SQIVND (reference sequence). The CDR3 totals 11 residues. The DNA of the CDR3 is TGTGCCAGTATCCTGGACAGGCAGTACACCTTC. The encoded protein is CASILDRQYTF.

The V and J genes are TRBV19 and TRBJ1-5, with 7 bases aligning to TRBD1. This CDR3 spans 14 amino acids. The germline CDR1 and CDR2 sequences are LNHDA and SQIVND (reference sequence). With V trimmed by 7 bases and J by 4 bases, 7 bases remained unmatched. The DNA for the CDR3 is TGTGCCAGTATCTTACAGGGGTCAAATCAGCCCCAGCATTTT. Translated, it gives CASILQGSNQPQHF.

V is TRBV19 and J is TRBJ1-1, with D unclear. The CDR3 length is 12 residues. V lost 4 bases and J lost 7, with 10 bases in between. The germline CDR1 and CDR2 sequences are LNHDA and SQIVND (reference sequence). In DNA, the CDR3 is TGTGCCAGTAGTAGAACCGGGATTGAAGCTTTCTTT. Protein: CASSRTGIEAFF.

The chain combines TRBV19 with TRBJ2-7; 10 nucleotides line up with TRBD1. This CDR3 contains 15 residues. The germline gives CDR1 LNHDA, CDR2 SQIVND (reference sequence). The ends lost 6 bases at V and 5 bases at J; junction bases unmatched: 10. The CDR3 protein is CASRLTGTGDHEQYF. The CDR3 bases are TGTGCCAGTAGGTTGACCGGGACAGGGGACCACGAGCAGTACTTC. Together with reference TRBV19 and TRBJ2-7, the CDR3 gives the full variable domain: DGGITQSPKYLFRKEGQNVTLSCEQNLNHDAMYWYRQDPGQGLRLIYYSQIVNDFQKGDIAEGYSVSREKKESFPLTVTSAQKNPTAFYLCASRLTGTGDHEQYFGPGTRLTVT.

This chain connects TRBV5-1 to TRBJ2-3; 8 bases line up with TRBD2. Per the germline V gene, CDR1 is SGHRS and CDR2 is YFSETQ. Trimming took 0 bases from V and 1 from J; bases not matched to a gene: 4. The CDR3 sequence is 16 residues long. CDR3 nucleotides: TGCGCCAGCAGCTTGGCGGGACTAGATGGCACAGATACGCAGTATTTT. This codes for CASSLAGLDGTDTQYF.

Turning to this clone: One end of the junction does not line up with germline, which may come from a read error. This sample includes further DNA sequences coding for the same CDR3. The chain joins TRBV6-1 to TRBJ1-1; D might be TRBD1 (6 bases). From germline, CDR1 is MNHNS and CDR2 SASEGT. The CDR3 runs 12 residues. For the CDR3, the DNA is TGTGCCAGCGGGACAAAGAACACTGAGGCTTTCTTT. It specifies CASGTKNTEAFF.

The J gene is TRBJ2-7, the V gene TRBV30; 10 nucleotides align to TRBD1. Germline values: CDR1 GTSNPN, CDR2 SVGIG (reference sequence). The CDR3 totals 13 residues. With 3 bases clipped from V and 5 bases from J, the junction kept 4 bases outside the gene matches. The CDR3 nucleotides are TGTGCCTGGAGGGACAGGGGGAACGACGAGCAGTACTTC. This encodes CAWRDRGNDEQYF. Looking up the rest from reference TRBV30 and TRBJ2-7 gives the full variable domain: SQTIHQWPATLVQPVGSPLSLECTVEGTSNPNLYWYRQAAGRGLQLLFYSVGIGQISSEVPQNLSASRPQDRQFILSSKKLLLSDSGFYLCAWRDRGNDEQYFGPGTRLTVT.

The CDR3 is CASSVGEGGYTF. The CDR3 nucleotides are TGTGCCAGCAGTGTAGGGGAAGGCGGCTACACCTTC. This rearrangement joins TRBV25-1 to TRBJ1-2, with D possibly being TRBD1 (5 bases). Germline V gene data show CDR1 as MGHDK and CDR2 as SYGVNS. The CDR3 length is 12 residues. V dropped 4 bases and J dropped 8 bases, with 11 bases sitting between them.

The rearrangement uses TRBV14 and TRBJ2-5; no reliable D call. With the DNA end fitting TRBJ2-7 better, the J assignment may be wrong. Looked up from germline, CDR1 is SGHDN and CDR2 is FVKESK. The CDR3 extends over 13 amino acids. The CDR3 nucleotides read TGTGCCAGCAGCCGGTGGAGCACCTACGAGCAGTACTTC. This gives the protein CASSRWSTYEQYF.

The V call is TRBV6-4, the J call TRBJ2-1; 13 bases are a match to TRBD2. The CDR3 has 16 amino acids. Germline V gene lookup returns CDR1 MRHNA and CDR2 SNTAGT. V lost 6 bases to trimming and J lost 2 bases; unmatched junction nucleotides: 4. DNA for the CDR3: TGTGCCAGCAGCTGGACTAGCGGGAGACCCTACAATGAGCAGTTCTTC. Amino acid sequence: CASSWTSGRPYNEQFF.